Listed below are T cell receptor beta chains from one sample, sequenced in a study of identical twins. TCRdb fed the 5' RACE reads into MiXCR, producing one record per CDR3 protein. In the table there are over 200,000 distinct CDR3 sequences, roughly a tenth of which are singletons. What was sequenced was memory T cells sorted from blood. The receptors derive from a man over 45 in good health. Each CDR3 is given with its conserved first and last residue. Each record gives: CDR3 DNA, CDR3 protein, clone size, D gene, V gene, J gene. A D gene is named only where the DNA matches it firmly. Clone size appears in some rows only: once, few, many, or a class for an expanded clone.

TGTGCCAGCAGCCAGGAGTTTCGCGAGACCCAGTACTTC,CASSQEFRETQYF,many,.,TRBV7-8,TRBJ2-5
TGTGCCAGCTCCCGACAGGGTGAAGCTTTCTTT,CASSRQGEAFF,few,TRBD1,TRBV18,TRBJ1-1
TGTGCCAGCAGTGAAGTCAGGGGGCTGACCGGGGAGCTGTTTTTT,CASSEVRGLTGELFF,.,TRBD1,TRBV2,TRBJ2-2
TGTGCCTGGAGCCGGACAGCTAATCAGCCCCAGCATTTT,CAWSRTANQPQHF,.,.,TRBV30,TRBJ1-5
TGCAGTGCCCACCTGAAGACGAACACCGGGGAGCTGTTTTTT,CSAHLKTNTGELFF,many,.,TRBV20-1,TRBJ2-2
TGTGCCAGCAGCTCAATGAGGTTAGGGAATGAGCAGTTCTTC,CASSSMRLGNEQFF,many,.,TRBV7-2,TRBJ2-1
TGTGCCAGCAGCCCGACCCCTCAATACGAGCAGTACTTC,CASSPTPQYEQYF,many,.,TRBV7-2,TRBJ2-7
TGTGCCAGCAGCCACCGGACTCCCTACCAAGAGACCCAGTACTTC,CASSHRTPYQETQYF,few,.,TRBV5-6,TRBJ2-5
TGCAGCGTTGAGGGCCAGGGGTATACGCAGTATTTT,CSVEGQGYTQYF,few,.,TRBV29-1,TRBJ2-3
TGCGCCAGCAGTAAGACCGGGACACAACAAGAGACCCAGTACTTC,CASSKTGTQQETQYF,many,.,TRBV5-1,TRBJ2-5
TGTGCCAGCAGCTTAGGGGGGCTAGGCACAGATACGCAGTATTTT,CASSLGGLGTDTQYF,few,.,TRBV7-8,TRBJ2-3
TGTGCCAGCAGTTCACTCCAGGCCGTAGGGGGCTATGGCTACACCTTC,CASSSLQAVGGYGYTF,many,.,TRBV6-5,TRBJ1-2
TGCAGCGGGACTAGCGGGAGTTCCGATGAGCAGTTCTTC,CSGTSGSSDEQFF,.,TRBD2,TRBV29-1,TRBJ2-1
TGCAGTGCTAGAGTCCCGGGAACGGGCAATCAGCCCCAGCATTTT,CSARVPGTGNQPQHF,few,.,TRBV20-1,TRBJ1-5
TGTGCCAGCAGCCCAAGGCATGGGACTAGCATGGATGAGCAGTTCTTC,CASSPRHGTSMDEQFF,many,TRBD2,TRBV4-2,TRBJ2-1
TGTGCCAGCAGCATAGGACCGGGACTAGCGGGTAGGGAGGGGTACAATGAGCAGTTCTTC,CASSIGPGLAGREGYNEQFF,many,TRBD2,TRBV9,TRBJ2-1
TGTGCCAGCAGAGAGGATCGGGTGGGAGATACGCAGTATTTT,CASREDRVGDTQYF,.,.,TRBV3-1,TRBJ2-3
TGTGCCAGCAGGAGGGAGGATTCTAACTATGGCTACACCTTC,CASRREDSNYGYTF,few,.,TRBV6-1,TRBJ1-2
TGCAGTGCTAACCAAGTAAACGCCGGGGAGCTGTTTTTT,CSANQVNAGELFF,many,.,TRBV20-1,TRBJ2-2
TGCGCCAGCAGCCAAGATAACAGGTTTTCCCGCGATGAGCAGTTCTTC,CASSQDNRFSRDEQFF,few,.,TRBV4-3,TRBJ2-1
TGCGCCAGCAGCTTGAGCCAGGAAGACTATGGCTACACCTTC,CASSLSQEDYGYTF,.,.,TRBV5-1,TRBJ1-2
TGTGCCAGCAGCCCCCGGGACCCCCGAACGGGTTCCGAGCAGTACTTC,CASSPRDPRTGSEQYF,many,.,TRBV7-9,TRBJ2-7
TGTGCCAGCAGCCAATCCCTCATGCAGCCCCAGCATTTT,CASSQSLMQPQHF,few,.,TRBV3-1,TRBJ1-5
TGTGCCAGCATCAAGGACAGGGTCGGAGGGGAGCAGTACTTC,CASIKDRVGGEQYF,few,TRBD1,TRBV5-6,TRBJ2-7
TGTGCCAGCAGCGTAGACGCAGGGGGCGCAGGTCGGCAGTACTTC,CASSVDAGGAGRQYF,many,TRBD1,TRBV7-2,TRBJ2-7
TGTGCCAGCAGCTTGGCACAGGTGAATCAGCCCCAGCATTTT,CASSLAQVNQPQHF,many,.,TRBV5-5,TRBJ1-5
TGTGCCAGCACGAAACAGGGGAGCTCCTACAATGAGCAGTTCTTC,CASTKQGSSYNEQFF,few,TRBD1,TRBV28,TRBJ2-1
TGTGCCAGCAGCCAAGGAAACCCGAACACCGGGGAGCTGTTTTTT,CASSQGNPNTGELFF,many,.,TRBV14,TRBJ2-2
TGCGCCAGCAGCCGTGACAGGGTTGGCACAGATACGCAGTATTTT,CASSRDRVGTDTQYF,.,TRBD1,TRBV4-1,TRBJ2-3
TGTGCCAGCAGCGCGGCAGGGGGCGGCTACACCTTC,CASSAAGGGYTF,many,TRBD1,TRBV11-2,TRBJ1-2
TGTGCCAGCAGCTTAGGCCCCAGACAGGGGTACGAGCAGTACTTC,CASSLGPRQGYEQYF,many,TRBD1,TRBV7-8,TRBJ2-7
TGTGCCAGCAGTCCGAAGGCCCTGGCCCAAGAGACCCAGTACTTC,CASSPKALAQETQYF,few,.,TRBV27,TRBJ2-5
TGTGCCAGCAGCCCACAGGGCTACAATGAGCAGTTCTTC,CASSPQGYNEQFF,many,.,TRBV7-3,TRBJ2-1
TGTGCCAGCAGTTACTCGGAAGTGCTACTAGAGGGGACTAGCGGGAGTTCGGGGCAGTTCTTC,CASSYSEVLLEGTSGSSGQFF,.,TRBD2,TRBV6-2/TRBV6-3,TRBJ2-1
TGTGCCAGCAGTTTAGGAGCCAACTCTGGAAACACCATATATTTT,CASSLGANSGNTIYF,few,.,TRBV12-3/TRBV12-4,TRBJ1-3
TGCAGTGCTAGGGACGTCCTTGGGGGCAAGAACACTGAAGCTTTCTTT,CSARDVLGGKNTEAFF,few,.,TRBV20-1,TRBJ1-1
TGCAGTGCGGATCGACAGGGGGGGGACGAGCAGTACTTC,CSADRQGGDEQYF,few,TRBD1,TRBV20-1,TRBJ2-7
TGTGCCAGTGTCCGGGGCAATGAGCAGTTCTTC,CASVRGNEQFF,few,.,TRBV6-5,TRBJ2-1
TGTGCCAGCAGTTTGGGGGGACAGGGAAAAGCTTTCTTT,CASSLGGQGKAFF,few,TRBD1,TRBV12-3/TRBV12-4,TRBJ1-1
TGTGCCAGCAATGTTGGCAATCAGCCCCAGTATTTT,CASNVGNQPQYF,.,.,TRBV25-1,TRBJ2-3
TGTGCCAGCAGTTACTCTCACCTCGCAGGACAGCGCTACGAGCAGTACTTC,CASSYSHLAGQRYEQYF,many,.,TRBV6-5,TRBJ2-7
TGTGCCAGCAGCCCCGGCGGGGGGACAGGATTTTCACCCCTCCACTTT,CASSPGGGTGFSPLHF,few,TRBD1,TRBV12-3/TRBV12-4,TRBJ1-6
TGTGCCAGCAGTTACAATCCGGGACGGACCTTCAATGAGCAGTTCTTC,CASSYNPGRTFNEQFF,.,.,TRBV6-2/TRBV6-3,TRBJ2-1